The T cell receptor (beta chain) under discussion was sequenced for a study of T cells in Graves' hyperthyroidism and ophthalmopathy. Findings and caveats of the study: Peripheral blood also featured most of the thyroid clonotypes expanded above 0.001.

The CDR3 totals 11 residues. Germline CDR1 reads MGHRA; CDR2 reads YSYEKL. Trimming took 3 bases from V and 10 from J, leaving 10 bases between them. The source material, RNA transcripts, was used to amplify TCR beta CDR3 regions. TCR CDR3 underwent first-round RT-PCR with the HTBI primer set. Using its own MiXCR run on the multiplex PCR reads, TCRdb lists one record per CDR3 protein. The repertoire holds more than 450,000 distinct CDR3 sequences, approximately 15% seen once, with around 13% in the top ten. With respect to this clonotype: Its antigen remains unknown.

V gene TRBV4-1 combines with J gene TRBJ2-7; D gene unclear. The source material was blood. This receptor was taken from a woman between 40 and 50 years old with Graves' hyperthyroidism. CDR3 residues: CASSQGSSQYF. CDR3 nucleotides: TGCGCCAGCAGCCAGGGATCGAGTCAGTACTTC.